Included here is one T cell receptor (beta chain) sequence, with context. Original data processing: Amplification of reference gene primers provided the estimated nucleated cell counts. Sequencing used immunoSEQ multiplex PCR; TCRdb keeps in-frame clones, though not all of them. V and J calls and clone size are copied from that table; D and trimming were computed from the DNA. The table shows 150,000 to 200,000 clones, with approximately 90% occurring only once. The data were taken from a study of blood T cell repertoires in COVID-19. The germline V and J ends were trimmed by 8 bases and 0 bases, with 10 bases remaining between them. Germline V gene data show CDR1 as LGHNA and CDR2 as YSLEER. CDR3 length: 13 amino acids.

The receptor comes from a human donor in a cohort sampled during active COVID-19. The J gene is TRBJ1-1, the V gene TRBV4-3, with no clear D. Specimen: peripheral blood. CDR3 sequence: CASSEGMNTEAFF. Written as DNA, the CDR3 is TGCGCCAGCTCCGAGGGCATGAACACTGAAGCTTTCTTT.